This T cell receptor (beta chain) was identified in a study of blood T cell repertoires in COVID-19. Study at large: Whether acute or convalescent, the COVID-19 samples came from the United States, Italy and Spain. The analysed material was cDNA or gDNA that came from T cells, B-cell-depleted T cells, or PBMCs.

Per the germline V gene, CDR1 is SNHLY and CDR2 is FYNNEI. The ends lost 7 bases at V and 2 bases at J; junction bases unmatched: 9. CDR3 length equals 15 residues. Only in-frame clones appear in the TCRdb table, and some are missing; sequencing was by immunoSEQ multiplex PCR. The table has about 82,000 clones, over 80% seen once. The clonotype was recovered from an elderly man with active or convalescent COVID-19. Sequencing was carried out using peripheral blood. V is TRBV2 and J is TRBJ2-5, with TRBD1 matching 8 bases. CDR3 protein: CASNRQGWGQETQYF. Here the CDR3 DNA reads TGTGCCAGCAATCGACAGGGGTGGGGGCAAGAGACCCAGTACTTC. Full variable domain (remainder filled in from reference TRBV2 and TRBJ2-5): EPEVTQTPSHQVTQMGQEVILRCVPISNHLYFYWYRQILGQKVEFLVSFYNNEISEKSEIFDDQFSVERPDGSNFTLKIRSTKLEDSAMYFCASNRQGWGQETQYFGPGTRLLVL.